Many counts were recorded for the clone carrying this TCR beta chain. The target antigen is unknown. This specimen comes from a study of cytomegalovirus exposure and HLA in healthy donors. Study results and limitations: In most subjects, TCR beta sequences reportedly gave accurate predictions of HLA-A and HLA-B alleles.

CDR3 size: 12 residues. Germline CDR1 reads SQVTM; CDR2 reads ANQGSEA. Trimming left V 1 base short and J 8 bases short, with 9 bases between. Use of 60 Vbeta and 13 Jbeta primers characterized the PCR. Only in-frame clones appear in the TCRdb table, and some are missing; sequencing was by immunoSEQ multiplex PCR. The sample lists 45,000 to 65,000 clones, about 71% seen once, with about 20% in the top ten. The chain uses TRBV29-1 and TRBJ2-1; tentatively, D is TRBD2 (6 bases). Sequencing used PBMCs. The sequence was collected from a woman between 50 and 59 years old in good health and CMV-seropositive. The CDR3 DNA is TGCAGCGTTGAAGTTACGGGGGATGAGCAGTTCTTC. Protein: CSVEVTGDEQFF.